This T cell receptor (beta chain) was observed in a study of regulatory and conventional T cells in RAG deficiency. General observations from the study: Omenn syndrome and CID/AS patients had around 100-fold fewer unique Treg TCR beta sequences, versus 9.5 to 10-fold elsewhere. Omenn CD25-high CD127-low cells may be activated cells, not true Tregs.

The sorted conventional CD4+ T cells were CD25-low and CD127-high, with genomic DNA sequenced. Here immunoSEQ multiplex PCR was the method, and the copy in TCRdb shows in-frame clones only, minus some. The sample has 34,000 or so clones; approximately 80% are singletons. Unmatched junction bases numbered 5, after V lost 6 bases and J lost 0 bases. Germline loops: CDR1 MDHEN, CDR2 SYDVKM. This CDR3 has 16 amino acids. Of note for this clone: Its antigen is undetermined.

These same data were also listed under a study on regulatory T cells. That paper states: Primers: 52 TRBV forward and 13 TRBJ reverse. Patient repertoires had restricted TRB V-J pairs and skewed V and J usage, most in Tregs.

The sample was CD4+ effector T cells sorted from blood. The chain has TRBV28 and TRBJ1-6, with 7 bases fitting TRBD1. The source of this sequence is a human donor in good health. CDR3 protein: CASRGQTSSYNSPLHF. In DNA, the CDR3 is TGTGCCAGCAGGGGACAGACGAGCTCCTATAATTCACCCCTCCACTTT.